This TCR beta chain came from a study of T cell changes during pregnancy in multiple sclerosis. Clones were sequenced by immunoSEQ multiplex PCR, and TCRdb holds only the in-frame ones, with some missing. This sample carries under 60,000 clones, roughly 90% of them seen once, and the ten largest clones take 0.45% to 0.6%. Germline CDR1 reads LNHDA; CDR2 reads SQIVND (reference sequence). V was trimmed by 3 bases and J by 0 bases, leaving 8 bases between them. CDR3 length: 15 residues. This TCR derives from a female donor with multiple sclerosis, enrolled in a pregnancy study. This sequence joins TRBV19 and TRBJ2-2; weak D call: TRBD1 (5 bases). The specimen was CD4+ T cells from peripheral blood mononuclear cells, collected after pregnancy. This CDR3 is CASSIQTANTGELFF. CDR3 DNA sequence: TGTGCCAGTAGTATCCAGACAGCGAACACCGGGGAGCTGTTTTTT. The whole variable domain, filled in from reference TRBV19 and TRBJ2-2, reads DGGITQSPKYLFRKEGQNVTLSCEQNLNHDAMYWYRQDPGQGLRLIYYSQIVNDFQKGDIAEGYSVSREKKESFPLTVTSAQKNPTAFYLCASSIQTANTGELFFGEGSRLTVL.